These 6 T cell receptor beta chains originate from one sample sequenced in a study of vaccination and CD4 T cells after COVID-19. Researchers used the Oncomine TCR Beta short-read assay to sequence DNA from cultured CD4+ T cells. From the PCR reads, TCRdb called clonotypes with MiXCR, one entry per CDR3 protein. The table has 7,500 to 10,000 distinct CDR3 sequences, about a fifth seen once. The treatment denotes: roughly 11-day PBMC culture with coronavirus spike peptide pools or control peptides (ViraFEST assay). These receptors have no identified antigens. This sample comprised CD4+ T cells from blood, cultured in vitro, obtained after SARS-CoV-2 vaccination. These receptor sequences come from a human donor who had recovered from COVID-19.

The chain combines TRBV7-3 with TRBJ2-5, with D perhaps matching TRBD2 (7 bases). Germline CDR1 reads SGHTA; CDR2 reads FQGTGA. V gave up 5 bases and J gave up 5 bases, with 18 bases separating them. This CDR3 has 15 residues. The CDR3 DNA is TGTGCCAGCAGCCAAGTGGGGGGGGCCGGGGAGACCCAGTACTTC. Translated, it gives CASSQVGGAGETQYF.

In this sample, this clonotype is hyperexpanded. CDR3 loop: CASSSYLTSGYTF. CDR3 sequence (DNA): TGTGCCAGCAGCTCCTACCTAACCTCGGGCTACACCTTC. This chain joins TRBV7-2 and TRBJ1-2; no reliable D call. The ends were cut back, 4 bases at V and 8 bases at J, with 14 bases in the middle. The CDR3 sequence is 13 residues long. Germline V gene sequence: CDR1 SGHTA, CDR2 FQGNSA.

This clonotype was found many times. The V call is TRBV20-1, the J call TRBJ2-1, with 9 bases aligning to TRBD1. This CDR3 contains 15 residues. The J segment lost 3 bases and the V segment lost 3 bases, leaving 6 bases of the junction unmatched. In germline, CDR1 is DFQATT, CDR2 SNEGSKA (reference sequence). The CDR3 protein is CSARGTGSVYNEQFF. As DNA, the CDR3 is TGCAGTGCTAGGGGGACAGGGTCGGTCTACAATGAGCAGTTCTTC.

J is TRBJ2-3 and V is TRBV24-1, with D possibly matching TRBD1 (5 bases). Germline values: CDR1 KGHDR, CDR2 SFDVKD. The CDR3 is 17 amino acids. The ends were cut back, 1 base at V and 5 bases at J, with 18 bases in the middle. The CDR3 reads CATSDFSWAKGLDTQYF. The CDR3 nucleotides are TGTGCCACCAGTGATTTCTCTTGGGCAAAGGGGCTAGATACGCAGTATTTT.

This clonotype appeared a few times. J is TRBJ1-5 and V is TRBV10-3; D is ambiguous. This CDR3 comprises 12 residues. Germline CDR1 reads ENHRY; CDR2 reads SYGVKD. Between the trimmed V and J ends, which lost 2 bases and 7 bases, there was a span of 6 bases. CDR3 loop: CAISEGSQPQHF. The DNA of the CDR3 is TGTGCCATCAGTGAGGGGTCGCAGCCCCAGCATTTT.

The chain employs TRBV20-1 and TRBJ2-2; TRBD1 or TRBD2 may be the D gene (5 bases each). Germline CDR1 is DFQATT and CDR2 is SNEGSKA (reference sequence). The CDR3 has 12 residues. V was clipped by 6 bases and J by 7 bases, with 12 bases between them. The CDR3 DNA follows: TGCAGTGCAAATGGGGGTGTCGGGGAGCTGTTTTTT. Amino acids: CSANGGVGELFF.